This T cell receptor (beta chain) was retrieved from a study of T cells in localized non-small cell lung cancer. Study-wide results and limits: In uninvolved adjacent lung, T cell clonality reached its highest value, exceeding tumor. Heterogeneity is still possible, as just one tumor region was sequenced. Researchers found a median around 58 of the top 100 tumor clones in adjacent lung.

Comment on this clone: Its antigen is unidentified.

Some clones are missing from TCRdb's copy, which holds only in-frame ones; the method was immunoSEQ multiplex PCR. This sample has 1,800 or so clones, with around a sixth found just once. The CDR3 sequence is 15 residues long. Trimming took 3 bases from V and 5 from J, leaving 20 bases between them. Germline V lookup: CDR1 SQVTM, CDR2 ANQGSEA. The sequence was collected from a man aged 35-75 years with stage II squamous cell lung carcinoma. The source was normal lung tissue next to the tumor, collected before any cancer treatment. This chain connects TRBV29-1 to TRBJ2-7; no clear D. The CDR3 sequence: CSVDTNFVPKNEQYF. In DNA, the CDR3 is TGCAGCGTTGATACTAATTTTGTCCCAAAAAACGAGCAGTACTTC.